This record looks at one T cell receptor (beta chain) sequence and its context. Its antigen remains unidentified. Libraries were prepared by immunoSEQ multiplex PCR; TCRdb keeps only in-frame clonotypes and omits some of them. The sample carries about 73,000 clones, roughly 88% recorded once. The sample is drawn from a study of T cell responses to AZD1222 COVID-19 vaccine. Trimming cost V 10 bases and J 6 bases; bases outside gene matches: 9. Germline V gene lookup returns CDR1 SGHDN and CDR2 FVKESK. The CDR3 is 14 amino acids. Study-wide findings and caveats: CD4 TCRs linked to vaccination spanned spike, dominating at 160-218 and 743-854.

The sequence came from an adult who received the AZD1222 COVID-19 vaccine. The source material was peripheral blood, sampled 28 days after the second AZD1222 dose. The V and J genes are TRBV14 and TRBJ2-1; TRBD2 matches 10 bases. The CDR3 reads CATEEPSGGNEQFF. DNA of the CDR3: TGTGCCACCGAGGAGCCTAGCGGGGGCAATGAGCAGTTCTTC.